These 24 T cell receptor beta chains were all obtained from the same sample, sequenced in a study of post-analysis software for immune sequencing data. Study results and limitations: In patients, five TRBV segments were more frequent than in controls, with TRBV5-6, TRBV5-1 and TRBV20-1 among them.

Their recognized antigens are unknown. Unique molecular identifiers had been added to the TCR beta cDNA libraries. TCRdb re-derived calls from the PCR reads in MiXCR, one entry per CDR3 protein. The data hold about 460,000 distinct CDR3 sequences, with 45% observed a single time. Sequenced input: blood. Receptor source: a girl aged 5 to 17 with multiple sclerosis.

This clonotype has a single count. Written as DNA, the CDR3 is TGTGCCAGCAGTCTTGGGGGACAGTTTGACGAGCAGTACTTC. This translates into CASSLGGQFDEQYF. The chain has TRBV11-3 and TRBJ2-7; 7 bases are a match to TRBD1. The trim removed 6 bases at V and 5 bases at J, leaving 10 bases unmatched. Germline V gives CDR1 SGHNT, CDR2 YENEEA. The CDR3 is 14 residues long.

The genes are TRBV6-6 and TRBJ2-5; maybe TRBD2 (5 bases). V dropped 5 bases and J dropped 11 bases, with 15 bases sitting between them. The CDR3 is 12 residues long. The V gene's germline CDR1 is MNHNY and CDR2 SVGAGI (reference sequence). CDR3 sequence reads: CASSIRPTGQYF. As DNA, the CDR3 is TGTGCCAGCAGTATTCGACCCACGGGGCAGTACTTC.

This clonotype has just a few counts. This chain uses TRBV9 with TRBJ2-5; tentatively, D is TRBD2 (6 bases). This CDR3 contains 18 residues. V gave up 3 bases and J gave up 0 bases, with 21 bases separating them. The germline V gene encodes CDR1 SGDLS and CDR2 YYNGEE. CDR3 protein: CASSAAGLATANQETQYF. The CDR3 DNA sequence: TGTGCCAGCAGCGCCGCGGGCCTAGCGACGGCCAACCAAGAGACCCAGTACTTC. Filled out from reference TRBV9 and TRBJ2-5, the complete variable domain reads DSGVTQTPKHLITATGQRVTLRCSPRSGDLSVYWYQQSLDQGLQFLIQYYNGEERAKGNILERFSAQQFPDLHSELNLSSLELGDSALYFCASSAAGLATANQETQYFGPGTRLLVL.

The rearrangement joins TRBV12-3 or TRBV12-4 to TRBJ2-3, with 12 bases matching TRBD2. The CDR3 is made up of 18 amino acids. Trimming cost V 6 bases and J 1 base; bases outside gene matches: 11. The CDR3 DNA sequence: TGTGCCAGCAGCCCGCTCTGGACTAGCGGGACGGGCACAGATACGCAGTATTTT. Amino acid sequence: CASSPLWTSGTGTDTQYF.

In this sample, this clonotype turned up once. This chain links TRBV20-1 with TRBJ1-5, with a possible D match to TRBD1 (5 bases). Trimming shortened V by 4 bases and J by 0 bases, and 13 bases separated the two germline ends. The CDR3 sequence is 15 residues long. Germline V gene sequence: CDR1 DFQATT, CDR2 SNEGSKA (reference sequence). In nucleotides, the CDR3 is TGCAGTGCTACGCGGGGCCATAATAGCAATCAGCCCCAGCATTTT. This encodes CSATRGHNSNQPQHF.

A few counts support this clonotype. The chain employs TRBV7-2 and TRBJ2-3; D is perhaps TRBD1 (6 bases). Per germline, CDR1 SGHTA and CDR2 FQGNSA. Between the trimmed V and J ends, which lost 0 bases and 6 bases, there was a span of 16 bases. The CDR3 sequence is 16 residues long. The CDR3 protein is CASSLAAPGAVDTQYF. The CDR3 bases are TGTGCCAGCAGCTTAGCAGCACCAGGGGCGGTGGATACGCAGTATTTT.

V usage is TRBV25-1 and J usage is TRBJ2-3, with a tentative D call TRBD1 (6 bases). This CDR3 region has 16 residues. The germline gives CDR1 MGHDK, CDR2 SYGVNS. V was pared by 6 bases and J by 3 bases, with 19 bases between. The CDR3 protein is CASSLTGSSPTDTQYF. CDR3 sequence (DNA): TGTGCCAGCAGCCTAACAGGGTCCTCCCCGACAGATACGCAGTATTTT.

The V call is TRBV24-1, the J call TRBJ2-1; 8 bases match TRBD2. This CDR3 has 15 amino acids. The germline V gene has CDR1 KGHDR and CDR2 SFDVKD. Losses at the gene ends were 9 bases for V and 1 base for J; bases not matched to a gene: 7. This CDR3 reads CATDASGSSYNEQFF. The CDR3 nucleotides are TGTGCCACCGATGCCAGCGGGAGTTCCTACAATGAGCAGTTCTTC.

The chain is built from TRBV11-3 and TRBJ2-1; 10 positions match TRBD2. The trim removed 2 bases at V and 4 bases at J, leaving 5 bases unmatched. This CDR3 is 16 amino acids long. Germline CDR1 reads SGHNT; CDR2 reads YENEEA. The CDR3 spells CASSLTSGNSYNEQFF. CDR3 sequence (DNA): TGTGCCAGCAGCTTAACTAGCGGGAACTCTTACAATGAGCAGTTCTTC.

V and J are TRBV28 and TRBJ2-5; 8 bases agree with TRBD1. J was trimmed by 5 bases and V by 5 bases; bases with no gene match: 10. The germline V gene encodes CDR1 MDHEN and CDR2 SYDVKM. The CDR3 extends over 15 amino acids. CDR3 nucleotide sequence: TGTGCCAGCAGTCCGATCGGACAGGGATATGAGACCCAGTACTTC. This encodes CASSPIGQGYETQYF.

The V and J genes are TRBV14 and TRBJ2-3; tentatively, D is TRBD2 (6 bases). V gave up 5 bases and J gave up 0 bases, with 18 bases separating them. The CDR3 consists of 17 residues. The germline V gene has CDR1 SGHDN and CDR2 FVKESK. The CDR3 nucleotides read TGTGCCAGCAGCAGGGGACTCAACTACAAGAGCACAGATACGCAGTATTTT. It translates to CASSRGLNYKSTDTQYF.

The rearrangement joins TRBV5-1 to TRBJ1-1, with 7 nucleotides matching TRBD1. CDR3 size: 16 residues. The V gene end was trimmed by 0 bases and the J gene end by 4 bases; junction bases not matched to a gene: 9. Germline-derived CDR1 and CDR2 are SGHRS and YFSETQ. CDR3: CASSLGADRISTEAFF. For the CDR3, the DNA is TGCGCCAGCAGCTTGGGAGCGGACAGGATATCCACTGAAGCTTTCTTT.

This clonotype has more than one count but fewer than ten. V is TRBV20-1 and J is TRBJ2-1; 7 bases align to TRBD1. J lost 7 bases, V lost 7 bases, and 10 bases had no gene match. Germline CDR1 reads DFQATT; CDR2 reads SNEGSKA (reference sequence). This CDR3 region has 13 residues. The CDR3 DNA sequence: TGCAGTGTCGGACGGACAGGCGGGAATGAGCAGTTCTTC. Translation: CSVGRTGGNEQFF.

This clonotype appeared a few times. This chain connects TRBV12-3 or TRBV12-4 to TRBJ2-7; the match to TRBD1 covers 8 bases. The CDR3 sequence is 14 residues long. V lost 5 bases and J lost 6; bases outside the gene matches: 9. The CDR3 sequence: CASSVRGLDFEQYF. CDR3 nucleotides: TGTGCCAGCAGTGTCAGGGGGCTGGACTTCGAGCAGTACTTC.

The chain has TRBV10-3 and TRBJ2-1; TRBD2 matches at 14 bases. The V gene's germline CDR1 is ENHRY and CDR2 SYGVKD. Unmatched junction bases numbered 4, after V lost 9 bases and J lost 3 bases. The CDR3 spans 15 residues. CDR3 coding DNA: TGTGCCATAGGGACTAGCGGGAGCCTCTACAATGAGCAGTTCTTC. Translation: CAIGTSGSLYNEQFF.

This chain uses TRBV6-4 with TRBJ2-1; D assignment may be TRBD1 or TRBD2 (6 bases each). V was cut by 7 bases and J by 6 bases, with 13 bases left in between. CDR1 and CDR2 (germline): MRHNA, SNTAGT. The CDR3 consists of 13 residues. In nucleotides, the CDR3 is TGTGCCAGCAAACACGGGGGCTCCAATGAGCAGTTCTTC. It codes for CASKHGGSNEQFF.

A remark on this clonotype: A much larger clone is a single base away; this may be a read error. V gene TRBV7-2 combines with J gene TRBJ2-1; possibly TRBD1 or TRBD2 for D (5 bases each). In germline, CDR1 is SGHTA, CDR2 FQGNSA. The CDR3 is made up of 15 amino acids. V was clipped by 5 bases and J by 13 bases, with 24 bases between them. CDR3 bases: TGTGCCAGCAGCCTGCCGCCTAGGTTGGGGGAGACCCAGTTCTTC. This codes for CASSLPPRLGETQFF. The full variable domain, completed using reference TRBV7-2 and TRBJ2-1, is GAGVSQSPSNKVTEKGKDVELRCDPISGHTALYWYRQSLGQGLEFLIYFQGNSAPDKSGLPSDRFSAERTGGSVSTLTIQRTQQEDSAVYLCASSLPPRLGETQFFGPGTRLTVL.

The rearrangement uses TRBV5-6 and TRBJ2-5; D could derive from TRBD1 or TRBD2 (5 bases each). The CDR3 extends over 15 amino acids. Looked up from germline, CDR1 is SGHDT and CDR2 is YYEEEE. Trimming cost V 4 bases and J 7 bases, with 20 bases left between them. The CDR3 DNA reads TGTGCCAGCAGCCTCCCGGGGCCTGGTTTGGGGACCCAGTACTTC. This encodes CASSLPGPGLGTQYF.

CDR3 in DNA: TGCGCCAGCAGCTCAGCTCCCCCGGGGGCGGGCACAGATACGCAGTATTTT. This gives the protein CASSSAPPGAGTDTQYF. The rearrangement uses TRBV5-1 and TRBJ2-3; D may be TRBD1 or TRBD2 (6 bases each). The V gene lost 3 bases and the J gene lost 1 base, with 18 bases spanning the gap. This CDR3 is 17 amino acids long. Germline CDR1 SGHRS, CDR2 YFSETQ. Looking up the rest from reference TRBV5-1 and TRBJ2-3 gives the full variable domain: KAGVTQTPRYLIKTRGQQVTLSCSPISGHRSVSWYQQTPGQGLQFLFEYFSETQRNKGNFPGRFSGRQFSNSRSEMNVSTLELGDSALYLCASSSAPPGAGTDTQYFGPGTRLTVL.

This clonotype was found a few times. The chain couples TRBV15 to TRBJ2-6; no definite D call. V lost 4 bases to trimming and J lost 0 bases, with 10 bases between them. The length of the CDR3 is 16 residues. Germline V CDR1 and CDR2: LNHNV, YYDKDF (reference sequence). The CDR3 spells CATSMVLSSGANVLTF. The CDR3 DNA sequence: TGTGCCACCAGCATGGTTTTATCCTCTGGGGCCAACGTCCTGACTTTC.

The chain employs TRBV29-1 and TRBJ2-3; 11 nucleotides match TRBD2. Trimming removed 4 bases from V and 0 bases from J; junction bases left unmatched: 0. CDR1 is SQVTM, CDR2 ANQGSEA, per germline. This CDR3 spans 14 amino acids. The chain's CDR3 is CSVGTSGSTDTQYF. For the CDR3, the DNA is TGCAGCGTTGGGACTAGCGGGAGCACAGATACGCAGTATTTT.

Comment on this clonotype: The junction differs from germline at one of its ends, possibly a read error. The V call is TRBV12-3 or TRBV12-4, the J call TRBJ2-3, with D possibly being TRBD2 (6 bases). CDR3 length equals 15 residues. The CDR3 DNA is TGTGTCAGCAGTCCGGGACTCCAGACCACAGATACGCAGTATTTT. Amino acids: CVSSPGLQTTDTQYF.

The genes are TRBV5-1 and TRBJ2-1; 11 bases are shared with TRBD2. Gene TRBJ2-7 matches the end of the DNA better, so the J call may be wrong. Germline CDR1 reads SGHRS; CDR2 reads YFSETQ. The CDR3 is 14 residues long. This chain's CDR3 is CASSTSGGYNEQYF. CDR3 bases: TGCGCCAGCAGTACTAGCGGGGGCTACAATGAGCAGTACTTC.

The sample holds a few counts of this clonotype. This chain uses TRBV29-1 with TRBJ1-2; D may be TRBD1 (5 bases). The CDR3 is 14 amino acids. The germline V and J ends were trimmed by 6 bases and 4 bases, with 18 bases remaining between them. From germline, CDR1 is SQVTM and CDR2 ANQGSEA. The CDR3 protein is CSVSLAGGVYGYTF. DNA for the CDR3: TGCAGCGTGTCCCTCGCGGGAGGGGTCTATGGCTACACCTTC.